The 17 T cell receptor beta chains in this list originate from one sample, sequenced in a study of cytomegalovirus exposure and HLA in healthy donors. The PCR employed 60 Vbeta primers together with 13 Jbeta primers. The table came from immunoSEQ multiplex PCR; TCRdb's copy has only in-frame clones and leaves some out. The sample holds about 130,000 clones; around four fifths are singletons and the top ten take roughly 1.2%. The specimen sequenced was PBMCs. Source of these receptors: a boy between 10 and 17 years old in good health and CMV-seronegative.

This rearrangement joins TRBV6-4 to TRBJ2-1, with 8 bases fitting TRBD2. After removal of 0 bases from V and 8 bases from J, the junction contained 6 bases not matched to a gene. The CDR3 totals 15 residues. The germline V gene encodes CDR1 MRHNA and CDR2 SNTAGT. The CDR3 bases are TGTGCCAGCAGTGACTCTAGCGGGGAATGGCATGAGCAGTTCTTC. Translation gives CASSDSSGEWHEQFF.

The V and J genes are TRBV6-1 and TRBJ1-5; the D gene is possibly TRBD1 (6 bases). Trimming took off 4 bases at V and 7 bases at J, with 14 bases between the two ends. Germline V lookup: CDR1 MNHNS, CDR2 SASEGT. The CDR3 loop spans 14 amino acids. The CDR3, as DNA: TGTGCCAGCAGTGCAATATATCAGGGGCAGCCCCAGCATTTT. This encodes CASSAIYQGQPQHF.

This clone appeared a single time. The chain has TRBV5-4 and TRBJ2-5, with TRBD2 matching over 7 bases. V shed 2 bases and J 7 bases; nucleotides not matched to a gene: 8. CDR3 length: 14 residues. Germline V gives CDR1 SGHNT, CDR2 YYREEE (reference sequence). Here the CDR3 reads CASSLYAGEGTQYF. The CDR3 bases are TGTGCCAGCAGCTTATACGCGGGAGAGGGGACCCAGTACTTC.

The V gene is TRBV4-3, the J gene TRBJ1-1; D remains unclear. CDR1 is LGHNA and CDR2 is YSLEER in the germline V gene. With 1 base removed from V and 4 bases from J, the gap between germline ends came to 10 bases. The CDR3 length is 14 residues. In nucleotides, the CDR3 is TGCGCCAGCAGCCAAGCGGGGATACGCACTGAAGCTTTCTTT. It is translated as CASSQAGIRTEAFF.

This clone was found once. The rearrangement links TRBV30 to TRBJ1-2; 9 bases line up with TRBD1. Germline V CDR1 and CDR2: GTSNPN, SVGIG (reference sequence). This CDR3 region has 14 residues. Trimming removed 5 bases from V and 4 bases from J; junction bases left unmatched: 8. CDR3 in DNA: TGTGCCTGGGCAGCCGACAGGGGGGTCTATGGCTACACCTTC. This codes for CAWAADRGVYGYTF.

This clone has only one observation. The chain has TRBV18 and TRBJ2-3, with TRBD2 matching 7 bases. CDR1 is KGHSH, CDR2 LQKENI, per germline. Germline trimming cut 8 bases from V and 5 bases from J; bases unmatched to any gene: 16. This CDR3 has 16 amino acids. The CDR3 reads CASTQGTSARGDTQYF. Written as DNA, the CDR3 is TGTGCCAGCACCCAGGGCACTAGCGCCCGAGGAGATACGCAGTATTTT.

The chain links TRBV5-1 to TRBJ2-3; TRBD1 might be the D (6 bases). The CDR3 is 18 amino acids. The V end lost 3 bases, the J end lost 0 bases, and 20 bases lay between the germline ends. Germline V lookup: CDR1 SGHRS, CDR2 YFSETQ. CDR3 DNA sequence: TGCGCCAGCAGCTCGGAAGGCAGGGGAGCTTCTAGCACAGATACGCAGTATTTT. This translates into CASSSEGRGASSTDTQYF.

This clone appeared a single time. The V and J genes are TRBV4-1 and TRBJ2-5; weak D call: TRBD2 (6 bases). Germline V gene data show CDR1 as MGHRA and CDR2 as YSYEKL. This CDR3 comprises 16 residues. The germline V and J ends were trimmed by 1 base and 5 bases, with 17 bases remaining between them. CDR3 in DNA: TGCGCCAGCAGCCAAGTCGTGGCGGGGAGCCGGGAGACCCAGTACTTC. Encoded protein: CASSQVVAGSRETQYF.

This sequence joins TRBV30 and TRBJ1-2, with 7 bases that match TRBD1. This CDR3 spans 12 amino acids. The ends lost 1 base at V and 6 bases at J; junction bases unmatched: 2. The germline V gene encodes CDR1 GTSNPN and CDR2 SVGIG (reference sequence). The chain's CDR3 is CAWSDRGNGYTF. The CDR3 region has the DNA TGTGCCTGGAGTGACAGGGGAAATGGCTACACCTTC.

The chain couples TRBV7-8 to TRBJ1-2, with 7 bases fitting TRBD1. This CDR3 comprises 17 residues. V dropped 5 bases and J dropped 7; count of bases not matched to a gene: 19. Per germline, CDR1 SGHVS and CDR2 FQNEAQ. DNA for the CDR3: TGTGCCAGCAGCGAGGCACCTTGGAAAGGGGGCGGAGGTGGCTACACCTTC. Its translation is CASSEAPWKGGGGGYTF.

This chain joins TRBV29-1 and TRBJ2-5; D is perhaps TRBD1 (5 bases). The V end was cut by 4 bases, the J end by 4 bases, with 13 bases between. The V gene's germline CDR1 is SQVTM and CDR2 ANQGSEA. CDR3 length: 13 residues. The CDR3 coding sequence is TGCAGCGTTGCGGCAGGGATCATAGAGACCCAGTACTTC. It encodes CSVAAGIIETQYF. The whole variable domain, filled in from reference TRBV29-1 and TRBJ2-5, reads SAVISQKPSRDICQRGTSLTIQCQVDSQVTMMFWYRQQPGQSLTLIATANQGSEATYESGFVIDKFPISRPNLTFSTLTVSNMSPEDSSIYLCSVAAGIIETQYFGPGTRLLVL.

CDR3 sequence: CASSPQTGYTDTQYF. In DNA form, the CDR3 reads TGTGCCAGCAGTCCTCAGACAGGTTACACAGATACGCAGTATTTT. V gene TRBV6-1 combines with J gene TRBJ2-3; TRBD1 is a possible D gene (6 bases). This CDR3 has 15 amino acids. The V and J ends lost 5 bases and 2 bases respectively, with 14 bases between them. Germline V lookup: CDR1 MNHNS, CDR2 SASEGT.

This rearrangement joins TRBV5-4 to TRBJ2-7; D is possibly TRBD1 (6 bases). The V end lost 4 bases, the J end lost 0 bases, and 14 bases lay between the germline ends. The CDR3 covers 15 residues. CDR1 SGHNT and CDR2 YYREEE come from the germline V gene (reference sequence). The CDR3 protein is CASSDDRSHSYEQYF. CDR3 DNA: TGTGCCAGCAGCGACGACAGGTCCCACTCCTACGAGCAGTACTTC. Based on the CDR3 plus reference TRBV5-4 and TRBJ2-7, the full variable domain is ETGVTQSPTHLIKTRGQQVTLRCSSQSGHNTVSWYQQALGQGPQFIFQYYREEENGRGNFPPRFSGLQFPNYSSELNVNALELDDSALYLCASSDDRSHSYEQYFGPGTRLTVT.

The gene calls are TRBV7-2 and TRBJ2-7; possibly TRBD2 for D (5 bases). Germline V gives CDR1 SGHTA, CDR2 FQGNSA. This CDR3 is 16 amino acids long. Trimming pared 5 bases from V and 0 bases from J, leaving 17 bases between. Written as DNA, the CDR3 is TGTGCCAGCAGCCCGACGGGGTTGCGGAGCTCCTACGAGCAGTACTTC. Translation: CASSPTGLRSSYEQYF.

The rearrangement links TRBV19 to TRBJ1-1, with unresolved D. CDR3 length: 16 amino acids. Germline CDR1 is LNHDA and CDR2 is SQIVND (reference sequence). Trimming removed 6 bases from V and 1 base from J, with 18 bases in between. DNA of the CDR3: TGTGCCAGTAGCCCCGGAGGCCCTTTCGGGAACACTGAAGCTTTCTTT. Amino acid sequence: CASSPGGPFGNTEAFF. Complete variable domain (other parts from reference TRBV19 and TRBJ1-1): DGGITQSPKYLFRKEGQNVTLSCEQNLNHDAMYWYRQDPGQGLRLIYYSQIVNDFQKGDIAEGYSVSREKKESFPLTVTSAQKNPTAFYLCASSPGGPFGNTEAFFGQGTRLTVV.

The chain couples TRBV11-2 to TRBJ1-5, with D maybe TRBD1 (6 bases). V gave up 5 bases and J gave up 1 base, with 24 bases separating them. The CDR3 loop spans 19 amino acids. Germline CDR1 reads SGHAT; CDR2 reads FQNNGV. The CDR3: CASSPTSGGIRKSNQPQHF. CDR3 coding DNA: TGTGCCAGCAGCCCCACCTCGGGGGGCATAAGGAAGAGCAATCAGCCCCAGCATTTT.

There are a few counts of this clone. The CDR3 reads CASSYSRVAKNIQYF. The CDR3 region has the DNA TGTGCCAGCAGTTACTCTCGAGTAGCCAAAAACATTCAGTACTTC. V is TRBV6-5 and J is TRBJ2-4; D is undetermined. The CDR3 contains 15 residues. Germline V lookup: CDR1 MNHEY, CDR2 SVGAGI. The V and J ends lost 0 bases and 0 bases respectively, with 6 bases between them.